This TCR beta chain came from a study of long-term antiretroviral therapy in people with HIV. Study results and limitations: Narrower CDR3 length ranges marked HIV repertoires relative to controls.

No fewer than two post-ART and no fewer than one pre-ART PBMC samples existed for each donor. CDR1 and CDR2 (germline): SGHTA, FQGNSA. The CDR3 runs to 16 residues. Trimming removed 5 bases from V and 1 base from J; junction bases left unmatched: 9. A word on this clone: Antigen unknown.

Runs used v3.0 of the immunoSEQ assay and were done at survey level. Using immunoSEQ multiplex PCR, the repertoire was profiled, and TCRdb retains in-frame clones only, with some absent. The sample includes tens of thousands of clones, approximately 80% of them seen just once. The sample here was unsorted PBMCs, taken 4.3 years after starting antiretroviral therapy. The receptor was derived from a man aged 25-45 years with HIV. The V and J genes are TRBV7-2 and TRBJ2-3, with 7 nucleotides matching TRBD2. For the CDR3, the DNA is TGTGCCAGCAGCATTTATAGCGGGTCCGGCACAGATACGCAGTATTTT. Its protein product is CASSIYSGSGTDTQYF.